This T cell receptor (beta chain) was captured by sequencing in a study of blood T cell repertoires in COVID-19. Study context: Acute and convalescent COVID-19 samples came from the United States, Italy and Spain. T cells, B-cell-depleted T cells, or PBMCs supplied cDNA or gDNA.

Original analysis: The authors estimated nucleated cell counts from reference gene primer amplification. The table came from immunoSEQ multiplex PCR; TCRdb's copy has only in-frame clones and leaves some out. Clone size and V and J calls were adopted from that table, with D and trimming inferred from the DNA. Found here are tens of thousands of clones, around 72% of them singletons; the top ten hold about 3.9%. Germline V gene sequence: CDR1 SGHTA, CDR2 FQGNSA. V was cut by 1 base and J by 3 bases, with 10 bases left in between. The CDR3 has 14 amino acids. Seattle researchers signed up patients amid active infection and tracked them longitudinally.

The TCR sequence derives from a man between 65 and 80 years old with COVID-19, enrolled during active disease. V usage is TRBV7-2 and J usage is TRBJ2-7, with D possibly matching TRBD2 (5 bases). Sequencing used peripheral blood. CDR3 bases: TGTGCCAGCAGCTTAGGCAGGACTTACTACGAGCAGTACTTC. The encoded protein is CASSLGRTYYEQYF.